The text below deals with one T cell receptor (beta chain). What it recognizes is unknown. Per the germline V gene, CDR1 is SQVTM and CDR2 is ANQGSEA. V lost 7 bases and J lost 11, with 20 bases in between. CDR3 length: 12 residues. The PCR made use of 60 Vbeta and 13 Jbeta primers. Using immunoSEQ multiplex PCR, the repertoire was profiled, and TCRdb retains in-frame clones only, with some absent. The sample holds 100,000 to 150,000 clones, around 83% seen once. The source of the sample is a study of cytomegalovirus exposure and HLA in healthy donors. Overall study context: Tens of millions of unique TCR sequences came from HLA-typed donors in an early release. Most donors, 70% to 85% of approximately 400 genotyped, fell in the Caucasian-associated ancestry cluster. General study results and limits: In a later analysis, common viral pathogens appeared linked to several of the most significant clusters. A missense variant in DCLRE1C was later tied to TCR beta V- and J-gene trimming.

The source material was PBMCs. The gene calls are TRBV29-1 and TRBJ1-1; a weak D match, TRBD1 (5 bases). This receptor was identified in a woman aged 18-29 years in good health and CMV-seropositive. This chain's CDR3 is CSGRPGEGTAFF. CDR3 coding DNA: TGCAGCGGCCGACCCGGGGAGGGGACGGCTTTCTTT.